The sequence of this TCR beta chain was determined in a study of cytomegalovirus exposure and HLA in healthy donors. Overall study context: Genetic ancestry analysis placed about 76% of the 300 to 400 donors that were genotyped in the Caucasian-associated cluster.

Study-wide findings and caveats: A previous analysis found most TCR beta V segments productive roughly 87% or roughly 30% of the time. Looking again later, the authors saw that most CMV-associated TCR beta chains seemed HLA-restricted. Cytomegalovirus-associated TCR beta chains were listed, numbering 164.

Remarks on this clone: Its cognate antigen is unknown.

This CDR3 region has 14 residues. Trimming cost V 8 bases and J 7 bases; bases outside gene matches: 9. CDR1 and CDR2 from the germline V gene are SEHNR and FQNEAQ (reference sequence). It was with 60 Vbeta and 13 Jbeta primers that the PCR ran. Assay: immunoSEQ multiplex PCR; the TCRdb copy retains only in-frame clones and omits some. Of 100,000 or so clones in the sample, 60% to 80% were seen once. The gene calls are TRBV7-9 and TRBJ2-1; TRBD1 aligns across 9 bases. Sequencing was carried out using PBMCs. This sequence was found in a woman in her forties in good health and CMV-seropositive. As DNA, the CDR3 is TGTGCCAGCGGTGCGGGACAGGGTCTGAATGAGCAGTTCTTC. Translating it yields CASGAGQGLNEQFF.